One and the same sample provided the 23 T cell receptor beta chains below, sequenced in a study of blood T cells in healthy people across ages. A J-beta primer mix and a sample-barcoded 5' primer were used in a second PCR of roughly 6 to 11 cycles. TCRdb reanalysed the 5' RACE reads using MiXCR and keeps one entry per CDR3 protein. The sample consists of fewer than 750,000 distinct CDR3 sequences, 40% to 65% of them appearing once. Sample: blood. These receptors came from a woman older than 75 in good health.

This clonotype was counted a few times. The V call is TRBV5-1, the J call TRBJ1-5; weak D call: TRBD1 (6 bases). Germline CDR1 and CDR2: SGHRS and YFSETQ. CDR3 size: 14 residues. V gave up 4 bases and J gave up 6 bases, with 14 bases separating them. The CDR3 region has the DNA TGCGCCAGCAGCCCCGGGGGCCAGGGTCAGCCCCAGCATTTT. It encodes CASSPGGQGQPQHF.

The CDR3 nucleotides are TGCGCCAGCAGCCCAATAAGGGGACTAGCATACGAGCAGTACTTC. It yields the protein CASSPIRGLAYEQYF. The rearrangement links TRBV4-1 to TRBJ2-7, with 9 positions matching TRBD2. CDR1 is MGHRA and CDR2 is YSYEKL in the germline V gene. The ends lost 4 bases at V and 4 bases at J; junction bases unmatched: 8. This CDR3 contains 15 residues.

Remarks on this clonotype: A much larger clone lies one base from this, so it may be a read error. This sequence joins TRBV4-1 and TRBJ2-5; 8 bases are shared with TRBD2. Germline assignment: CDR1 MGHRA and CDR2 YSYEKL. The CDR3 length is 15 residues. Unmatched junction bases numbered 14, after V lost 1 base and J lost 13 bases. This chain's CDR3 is CASSQGPSGSYERYF. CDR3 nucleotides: TGCGCCAGCAGCCAAGGGCCTAGCGGGTCCTACGAGCGGTACTTC.

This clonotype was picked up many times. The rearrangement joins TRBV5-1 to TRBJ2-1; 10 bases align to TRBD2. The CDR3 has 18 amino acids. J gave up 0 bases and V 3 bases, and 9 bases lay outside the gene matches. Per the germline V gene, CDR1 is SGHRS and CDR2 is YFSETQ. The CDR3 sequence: CASSSLLAGHTSYNEQFF. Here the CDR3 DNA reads TGCGCCAGCAGCTCTCTACTAGCGGGACATACCTCCTACAATGAGCAGTTCTTC.

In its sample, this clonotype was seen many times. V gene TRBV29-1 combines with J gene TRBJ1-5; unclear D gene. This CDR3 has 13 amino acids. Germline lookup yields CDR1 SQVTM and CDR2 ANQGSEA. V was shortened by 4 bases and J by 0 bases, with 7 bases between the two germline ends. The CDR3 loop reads CSVAVNSNQPQHF. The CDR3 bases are TGCAGCGTTGCAGTGAATAGCAATCAGCCCCAGCATTTT. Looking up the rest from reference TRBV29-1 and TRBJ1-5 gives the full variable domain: SAVISQKPSRDICQRGTSLTIQCQVDSQVTMMFWYRQQPGQSLTLIATANQGSEATYESGFVIDKFPISRPNLTFSTLTVSNMSPEDSSIYLCSVAVNSNQPQHFGDGTRLSIL.

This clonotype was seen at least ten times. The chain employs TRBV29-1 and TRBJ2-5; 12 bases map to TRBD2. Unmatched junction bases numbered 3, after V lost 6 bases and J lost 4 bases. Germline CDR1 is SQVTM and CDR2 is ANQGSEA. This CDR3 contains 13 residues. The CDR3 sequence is CSVRTSGVETQYF. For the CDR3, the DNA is TGCAGCGTGAGGACTAGCGGGGTAGAGACCCAGTACTTC.

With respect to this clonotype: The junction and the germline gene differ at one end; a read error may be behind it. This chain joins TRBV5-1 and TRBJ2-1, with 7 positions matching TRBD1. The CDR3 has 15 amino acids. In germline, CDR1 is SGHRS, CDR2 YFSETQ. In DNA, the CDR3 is TGCGCCTGCAGCCCCCCCGTTGGACAGGCCAATGAGCAGTTCTTC. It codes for CACSPPVGQANEQFF.

The CDR3 region is CASRDRGEAFF. The CDR3, as DNA: TGTGCCAGCCGGGACAGGGGTGAAGCTTTCTTT. The chain employs TRBV25-1 and TRBJ1-1; TRBD1 agrees at 10 bases. Germline lookup yields CDR1 MGHDK and CDR2 SYGVNS. Trimming cost V 8 bases and J 7 bases; bases outside gene matches: 1. The CDR3 contains 11 residues.

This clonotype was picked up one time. The CDR3 DNA follows: TGTGCCAGCAGCCCAAGGCGTGGGGGGCCGGACGAGCAGTACTTC. Translated: CASSPRRGGPDEQYF. The chain couples TRBV7-6 to TRBJ2-7; D could derive from TRBD1 or TRBD2 (6 bases each). The V end was cut by 5 bases, the J end by 5 bases, with 19 bases between. There are 15 residues in the CDR3. The germline CDR1 and CDR2 sequences are SGHVS and FNYEAQ. The whole variable domain, filled in from reference TRBV7-6 and TRBJ2-7, reads GAGVSQSPRYKVTKRGQDVALRCDPISGHVSLYWYRQALGQGPEFLTYFNYEAQQDKSGLPNDRFSAERPEGSISTLTIQRTEQRDSAMYRCASSPRRGGPDEQYFGPGTRLTVT.

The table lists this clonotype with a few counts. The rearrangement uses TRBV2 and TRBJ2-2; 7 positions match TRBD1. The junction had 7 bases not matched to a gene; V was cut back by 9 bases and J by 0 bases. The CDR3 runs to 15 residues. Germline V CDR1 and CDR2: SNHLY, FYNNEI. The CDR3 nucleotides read TGTGCCAGGACAGGGTCCCCCGCGAACACCGGGGAGCTGTTTTTT. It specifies CARTGSPANTGELFF.

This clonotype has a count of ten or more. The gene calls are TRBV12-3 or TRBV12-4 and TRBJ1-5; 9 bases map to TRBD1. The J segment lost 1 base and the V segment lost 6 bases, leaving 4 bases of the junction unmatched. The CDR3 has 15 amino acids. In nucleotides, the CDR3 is TGTGCCAGCAGGGCCGGACAGGGGAGCAATCAGCCCCAGCATTTT. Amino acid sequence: CASRAGQGSNQPQHF.

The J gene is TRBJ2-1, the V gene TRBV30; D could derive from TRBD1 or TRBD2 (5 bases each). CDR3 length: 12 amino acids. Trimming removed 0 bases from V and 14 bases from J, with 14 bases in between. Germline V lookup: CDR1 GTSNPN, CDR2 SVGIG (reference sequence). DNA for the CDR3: TGTGCCTGGAGTGTACGAGGGGTGGGGGAGTTCTTC. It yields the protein CAWSVRGVGEFF.

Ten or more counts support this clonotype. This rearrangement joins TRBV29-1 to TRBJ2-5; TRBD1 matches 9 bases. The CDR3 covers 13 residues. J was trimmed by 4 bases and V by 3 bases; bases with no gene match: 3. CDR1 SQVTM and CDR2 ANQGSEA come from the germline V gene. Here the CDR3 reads CSVDGTGIETQYF. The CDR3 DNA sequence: TGCAGCGTTGATGGGACAGGGATAGAGACCCAGTACTTC.

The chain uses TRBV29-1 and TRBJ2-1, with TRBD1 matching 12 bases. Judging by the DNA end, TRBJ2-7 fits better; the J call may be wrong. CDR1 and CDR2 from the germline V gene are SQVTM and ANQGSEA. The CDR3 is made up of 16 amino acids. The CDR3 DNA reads TGCAGCGTTGAAGCCTTGGGACAGGGGGCAGTATACGAGCAGTACTTC. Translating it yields CSVEALGQGAVYEQYF.

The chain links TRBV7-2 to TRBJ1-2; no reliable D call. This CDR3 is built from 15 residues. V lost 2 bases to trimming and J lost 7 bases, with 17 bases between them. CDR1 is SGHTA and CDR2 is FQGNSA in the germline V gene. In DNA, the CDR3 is TGTGCCAGCAGCTTATTGGCAGGCGATACAATTGGCTACACCTTC. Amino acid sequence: CASSLLAGDTIGYTF.

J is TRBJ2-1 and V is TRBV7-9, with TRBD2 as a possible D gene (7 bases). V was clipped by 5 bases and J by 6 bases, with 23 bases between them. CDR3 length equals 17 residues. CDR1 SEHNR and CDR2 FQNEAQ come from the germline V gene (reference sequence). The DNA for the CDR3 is TGTGCCAGCAGCACACCGGGGGGAGGGGGTCTGCGCAATGAGCAGTTCTTC. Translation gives CASSTPGGGGLRNEQFF.

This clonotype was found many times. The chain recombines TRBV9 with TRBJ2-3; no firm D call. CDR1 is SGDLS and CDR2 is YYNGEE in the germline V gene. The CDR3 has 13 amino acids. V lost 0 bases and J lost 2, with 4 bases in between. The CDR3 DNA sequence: TGTGCCAGCAGCGTAGAGGTCACAGATACGCAGTATTTT. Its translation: CASSVEVTDTQYF. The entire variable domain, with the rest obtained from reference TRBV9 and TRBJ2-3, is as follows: DSGVTQTPKHLITATGQRVTLRCSPRSGDLSVYWYQQSLDQGLQFLIQYYNGEERAKGNILERFSAQQFPDLHSELNLSSLELGDSALYFCASSVEVTDTQYFGPGTRLTVL.

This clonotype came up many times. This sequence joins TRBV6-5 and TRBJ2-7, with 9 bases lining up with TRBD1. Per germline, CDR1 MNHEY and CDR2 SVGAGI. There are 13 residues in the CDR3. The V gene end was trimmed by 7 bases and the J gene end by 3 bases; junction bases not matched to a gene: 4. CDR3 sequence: CASTSDRGYEQYF. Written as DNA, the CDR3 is TGTGCCAGCACATCGGACAGGGGCTACGAGCAGTACTTC.

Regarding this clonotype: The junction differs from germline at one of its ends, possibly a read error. CDR3 residues: CSARDRLAGESGGLFF. CDR3 DNA: TGCAGTGCTAGAGATAGACTAGCGGGAGAGAGCGGGGGGCTGTTTTTT. This chain joins TRBV20-1 and TRBJ2-2; 12 nucleotides agree with TRBD2. The germline gives CDR1 DFQATT, CDR2 SNEGSKA (reference sequence). This CDR3 comprises 16 residues.

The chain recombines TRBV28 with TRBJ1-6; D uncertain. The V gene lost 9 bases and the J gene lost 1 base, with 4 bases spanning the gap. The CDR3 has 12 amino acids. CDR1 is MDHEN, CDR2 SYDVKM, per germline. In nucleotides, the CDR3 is TGTGCCAGTAGGTCCTATAATTCACCCCTCCACTTT. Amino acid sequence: CASRSYNSPLHF.

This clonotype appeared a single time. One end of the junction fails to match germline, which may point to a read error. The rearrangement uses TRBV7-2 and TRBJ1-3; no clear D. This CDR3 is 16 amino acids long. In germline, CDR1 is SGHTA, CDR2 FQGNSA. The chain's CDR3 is CASSLLERASGNIIYF. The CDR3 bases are TGTGCCAGCAGCTTACTCGAGAGGGCCTCCGGAAACATCATATATTTT.

The CDR3 DNA reads as TGTGCCACCAGCAGATTTGCAGGGGGCACTGAAGCTTTCTTT. Translating gives CATSRFAGGTEAFF. The chain has TRBV15 and TRBJ1-1; 7 bases are a match to TRBD1. Per germline, CDR1 LNHNV and CDR2 YYDKDF (reference sequence). The CDR3 has 14 amino acids. Trimming took 2 bases from V and 4 from J; bases not matched to a gene: 4.

CDR3 DNA sequence: TGTGCCAGCAGCTTATGGGCAAGCTCCTACAATGAGCAGTACTTC. Translating it yields CASSLWASSYNEQYF. The V gene is TRBV7-2, the J gene TRBJ2-1, with D uncertain. The end of the DNA is better explained by TRBJ2-7, so the J call may be wrong. This CDR3 has 15 amino acids. Germline V gene data show CDR1 as SGHTA and CDR2 as FQGNSA.